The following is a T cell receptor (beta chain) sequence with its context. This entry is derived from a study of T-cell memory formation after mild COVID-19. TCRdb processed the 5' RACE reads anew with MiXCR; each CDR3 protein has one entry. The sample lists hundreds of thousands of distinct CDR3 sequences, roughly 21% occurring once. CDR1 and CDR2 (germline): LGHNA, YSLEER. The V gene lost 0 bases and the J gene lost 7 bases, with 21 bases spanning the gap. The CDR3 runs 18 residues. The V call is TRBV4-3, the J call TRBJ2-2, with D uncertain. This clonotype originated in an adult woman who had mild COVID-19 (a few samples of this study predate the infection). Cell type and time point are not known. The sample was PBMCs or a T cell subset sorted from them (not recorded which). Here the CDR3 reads CASSQDGSSDWVDGELFF. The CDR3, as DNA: TGCGCCAGCAGCCAAGATGGTTCGAGCGATTGGGTGGACGGGGAGCTGTTTTTT.